This T cell receptor beta chain was observed in a study of response to subunit inactivated influenza vaccine. Overall study findings and caveats: Seasonal influenza vaccination, on each occasion, was suggested by the authors to recruit few new T cells.

To note about this clonotype: Its specificity is unknown.

TCRdb passed the RT-PCR reads through MiXCR, listing each CDR3 protein once. The sample carries 250,000 to 350,000 distinct CDR3 sequences, approximately 20% recorded once. The TCR comes from a man aged 50-75 years who received an inactivated influenza vaccine. The source material was PBMCs from blood, sampled less than 22 months after vaccination.

As DNA, the CDR3 is TGTGCCAGCAACGGAGGAGGTGAAAAACTGTTTTTT. It specifies CASNGGGEKLFF. V gene TRBV2 combines with J gene TRBJ1-4, with D unresolved. Germline V gene lookup returns CDR1 SNHLY and CDR2 FYNNEI. V dropped 7 bases and J dropped 7 bases, with 10 bases sitting between them. CDR3 length: 12 amino acids.